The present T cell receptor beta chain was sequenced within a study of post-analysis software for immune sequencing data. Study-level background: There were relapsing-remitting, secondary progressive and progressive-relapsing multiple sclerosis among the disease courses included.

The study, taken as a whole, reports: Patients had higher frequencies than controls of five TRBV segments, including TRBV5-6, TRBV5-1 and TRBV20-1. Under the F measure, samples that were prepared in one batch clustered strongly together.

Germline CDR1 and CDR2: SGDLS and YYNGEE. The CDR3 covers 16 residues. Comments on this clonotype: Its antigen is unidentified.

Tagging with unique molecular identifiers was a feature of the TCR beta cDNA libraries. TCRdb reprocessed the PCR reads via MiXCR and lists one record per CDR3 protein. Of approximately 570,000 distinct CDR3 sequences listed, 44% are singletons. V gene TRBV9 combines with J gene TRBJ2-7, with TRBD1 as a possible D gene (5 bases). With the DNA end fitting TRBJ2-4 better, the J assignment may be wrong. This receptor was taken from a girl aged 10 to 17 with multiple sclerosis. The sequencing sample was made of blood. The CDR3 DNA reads TGTGCCAGCAGCGTAAATCAGGGTGAAAGAGGCGACATTCAGTACTTC. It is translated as CASSVNQGERGDIQYF.